The clone carrying this TCR beta chain was seen at least ten times. This specimen belongs to a study of metastatic and nonmetastatic thyroid tumors. TCRdb called clones again from the PCR reads with MiXCR. The table shows about 69,000 clones, with 13% to 15% occurring only once. Every patient was untreated before thyroid surgery. V lost 4 bases to trimming and J lost 9 bases, with 8 bases between them. Germline loops: CDR1 SGDLS, CDR2 YYNGEE. The CDR3 is made up of 11 amino acids. Material for sequencing was blood. This receptor was taken from a male donor with papillary thyroid cancer or a benign thyroid nodule (not recorded which). Some clones in this sample may be carry-over from other donors' samples. The chain has TRBV9 and TRBJ2-1; D not resolved. The CDR3 coding sequence is TGTGCCAGCAGCCCCGAAGGTGAGCAGTTCTTC. Translation: CASSPEGEQFF.